A selection of T cell receptor beta chains follows, all from one sample in a study of blood T cell repertoires in COVID-19. Repertoires were generated with immunoSEQ multiplex PCR, while TCRdb's copy carries only in-frame clones and drops some. Of fewer than 300,000 clones in the sample, more than 75% were seen once. The sample taken for sequencing was PBMCs or T cells enriched from blood (not recorded which). Receptor source: a man in his late teens or twenties who had recovered from COVID-19. The CDR3 runs from the conserved cysteine through the conserved F or W. A D gene is named only where the DNA matches it firmly. Clone size is not always given. Where it is, it says once, few, many or a class for expanded clones.

V	size	D	J	CDR3	DNA
TRBV5-1	.	TRBD1	TRBJ1-2	CASSYSGTGEYSYGYTF	TGCGCCAGCAGCTACTCCGGGACAGGGGAGTATAGCTATGGCTACACCTTC
TRBV7-9	once	TRBD1	TRBJ2-5	CASRPLGQGPSQETQYF	TGTGCCAGCAGGCCCTTAGGACAGGGGCCATCCCAAGAGACCCAGTACTTC
TRBV9	.	.	TRBJ2-2	CASSTSIPDGTSYGELFF	TGTGCCAGCAGCACCTCAATACCCGATGGGACTTCCTACGGGGAGCTGTTTTTT
TRBV4-1	.	TRBD2	TRBJ2-7	CASSQAGLAYEQYF	TGCGCCAGCAGCCAGGCGGGACTAGCCTACGAGCAGTACTTC
TRBV7-3	few	.	TRBJ1-2	CASSPEGGNYGYTF	TGTGCCAGCAGCCCCGAAGGAGGAAACTATGGCTACACCTTC
TRBV7-2	.	.	TRBJ2-7	CASSETGSREQYF	TGTGCCAGCAGCGAAACTGGGTCTAGGGAGCAGTACTTC
TRBV3-1/TRBV3-2	.	TRBD1	TRBJ1-1	CASSPRDSEAFF	TGTGCCAGCAGCCCCCGGGACAGTGAAGCTTTCTTT
TRBV6-5	.	TRBD1	TRBJ1-2	CASRQGALDYGYTF	TGTGCCAGCAGACAGGGGGCGCTGGACTATGGCTACACCTTC
TRBV6-1	many	.	TRBJ1-1	CASSEDYSAMNTEAFF	TGTGCCAGCAGTGAGGACTACAGCGCCATGAACACTGAAGCTTTCTTT
TRBV5-8	few	TRBD1	TRBJ2-7	CASSLVGQVSYEQYF	TGTGCCAGCAGCTTGGTCGGACAGGTCTCCTACGAGCAGTACTTC
TRBV11-2	.	.	TRBJ2-7	CASSLGMTDYEQYF	TGTGCCAGCAGCTTAGGAATGACAGACTACGAGCAGTACTTC
TRBV7-2	.	.	TRBJ1-5	CASSSTRGNQPQHF	TGTGCCAGCAGCTCGACTCGGGGCAATCAGCCCCAGCATTTT
TRBV7-9	.	TRBD2	TRBJ2-5	CASSYGLAGGETQYF	TGTGCCAGCAGCTATGGACTAGCGGGAGGGGAGACCCAGTACTTC
TRBV7-9	.	.	TRBJ2-5	CASARWGEETQYF	TGTGCCAGCGCCAGGTGGGGAGAAGAGACCCAGTACTTC
TRBV19	.	.	TRBJ1-6	CASSGGSSYNSPLHF	TGTGCCAGTAGTGGAGGGAGCTCCTATAATTCACCCCTCCACTTT
TRBV5-1	once	.	TRBJ1-1	CASSLDNTLNTEAFF	TGCGCCAGCAGCTTGGATAACACACTAAACACTGAAGCTTTCTTT
TRBV4-1	.	TRBD2	TRBJ2-7	CASSQVGTSGTYEQYF	TGCGCCAGCAGCCAAGTTGGGACTAGCGGGACCTACGAGCAGTACTTC
TRBV29-1	few	TRBD1	TRBJ2-2	CSVRTGVDAGELFF	TGCAGCGTTAGGACAGGGGTGGACGCCGGGGAGCTGTTTTTT
TRBV18	.	TRBD1	TRBJ2-2	CASSPRDPDRITGELFF	TGTGCCAGCTCACCCCGAGACCCGGACAGGATTACCGGGGAGCTGTTTTTT
TRBV10-1	.	.	TRBJ2-1	CASSENPGDNEQFF	TGCGCCAGCAGTGAAAATCCAGGGGACAATGAGCAGTTCTTC
TRBV2	.	.	TRBJ2-1	CASSTLEIDEQFF	TGTGCCAGCAGTACACTAGAAATCGATGAGCAGTTCTTC
TRBV5-5	.	.	TRBJ2-2	CASSLGPSTARVSGELFF	TGTGCCAGCAGCTTGGGACCTAGTACGGCCCGGGTTTCGGGGGAGCTGTTTTTT
TRBV12-3/TRBV12-4	.	.	TRBJ1-2	CASSLDGPYGYTF	TGTGCCAGCAGTTTAGACGGTCCCTATGGCTACACCTTC
TRBV2	once	.	TRBJ2-1	CASSEAPEEQFF	TGTGCCAGCAGTGAAGCGCCAGAAGAGCAGTTCTTC
TRBV12-5	.	.	TRBJ1-2	CASGLYQAGYTF	TGTGCTAGTGGTTTGTACCAGGCGGGCTACACCTTC
TRBV19	.	TRBD2	TRBJ2-1	CASSKGTSGVSYNEQFF	TGTGCCAGTAGTAAAGGGACTAGCGGGGTAAGCTACAATGAGCAGTTCTTC
TRBV9	.	.	TRBJ2-5	CASNNFEETQYF	TGTGCCAGCAATAATTTTGAGGAGACCCAGTACTTC
TRBV7-9	once	TRBD1	TRBJ1-1	CASSLAVAGGTEAFF	TGTGCCAGCAGCTTAGCTGTGGCAGGGGGCACTGAAGCTTTCTTT
TRBV25-1	.	TRBD2	TRBJ2-4	CASSASSTSGHNIQYF	TGTGCCAGCAGCGCCTCCTCTACTAGCGGGCATAACATTCAGTACTTC
TRBV27	few	.	TRBJ2-7	CASSLSPGRGYEQYF	TGTGCCAGCAGTTTATCACCCGGGAGAGGGTACGAGCAGTACTTC
TRBV7-2	.	TRBD1	TRBJ2-7	CASSSGGGQGIYEQYF	TGTGCCAGCAGCTCAGGAGGGGGACAGGGGATCTACGAGCAGTACTTC
TRBV7-5	.	.	TRBJ2-1	CARSQLAGRLYNEQFF	TGTGCCAGAAGCCAACTAGCGGGGCGCCTCTACAATGAGCAGTTCTTC
TRBV13	.	TRBD2	TRBJ2-2	CASSRGRPNTGELFF	TGTGCCAGCAGCCGCGGGAGGCCGAACACCGGGGAGCTGTTTTTT
TRBV5-6	once	.	TRBJ1-2	CASSLIQGNYGYTF	TGTGCCAGCAGCTTGATCCAGGGTAACTATGGCTACACCTTC
TRBV7-9	.	.	TRBJ1-5	CASSPITGQPQHF	TGTGCCAGCAGCCCAATTACCGGTCAGCCCCAGCATTTT
TRBV27	.	TRBD2	TRBJ2-3	CASSALAGGQDTQYF	TGTGCCAGCAGTGCACTAGCGGGGGGCCAAGATACGCAGTATTTT
TRBV4-1	.	.	TRBJ2-7	CASSQEFTGGKQYF	TGCGCCAGCAGCCAAGAATTTACGGGGGGCAAGCAGTACTTC
TRBV30	.	.	TRBJ2-7	CAWDLGGEQYF	TGTGCCTGGGACCTCGGGGGTGAGCAGTACTTC
TRBV19	.	.	TRBJ2-1	CASSIVGGPYNEQFF	TGTGCCAGTAGTATAGTCGGGGGGCCCTACAATGAGCAGTTCTTC
TRBV24-1	.	.	TRBJ2-1	CATSDFRRDYNEQFF	TGTGCCACCAGTGATTTCAGGCGGGACTACAATGAGCAGTTCTTC
TRBV27	.	TRBD2	TRBJ2-1	CASSPGLAADEQFF	TGTGCCAGCAGCCCAGGACTAGCCGCAGATGAGCAGTTCTTC
TRBV3-1/TRBV3-2	.	TRBD2	TRBJ2-1	CASSKRLADNEQFF	TGTGCCAGCAGCAAGCGACTAGCCGACAATGAGCAGTTCTTC
TRBV4-2	.	.	TRBJ2-7	CASSQDLSQGREQYF	TGTGCCAGCAGCCAAGATCTATCGCAGGGAAGAGAGCAGTACTTC
TRBV28	once	TRBD2	TRBJ2-7	CASNKGGPYEQYF	TGTGCCAGCAATAAGGGAGGGCCGTACGAGCAGTACTTC
TRBV4-1	few	.	TRBJ2-7	CASSQASIPYEQYF	TGCGCCAGCAGCCAAGCATCTATTCCCTACGAGCAGTACTTC
TRBV7-9	.	TRBD1	TRBJ1-2	CASSKRAGQTNYGYTF	TGTGCCAGCAGCAAGAGGGCGGGACAGACTAACTATGGCTACACCTTC